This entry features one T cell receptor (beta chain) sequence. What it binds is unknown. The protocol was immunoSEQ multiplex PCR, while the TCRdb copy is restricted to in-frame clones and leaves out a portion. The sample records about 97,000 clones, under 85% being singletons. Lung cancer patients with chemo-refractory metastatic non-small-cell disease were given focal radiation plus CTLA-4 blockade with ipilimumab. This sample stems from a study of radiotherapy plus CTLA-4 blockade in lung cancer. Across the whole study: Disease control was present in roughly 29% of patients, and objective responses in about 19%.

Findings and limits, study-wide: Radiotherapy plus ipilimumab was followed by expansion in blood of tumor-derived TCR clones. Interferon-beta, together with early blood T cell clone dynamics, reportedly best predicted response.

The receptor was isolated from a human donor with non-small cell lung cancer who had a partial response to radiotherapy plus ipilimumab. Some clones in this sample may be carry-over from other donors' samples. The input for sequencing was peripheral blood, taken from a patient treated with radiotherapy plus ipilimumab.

The CDR3 loop reads CASSLDVGSGLNEQYF. Written as DNA, the CDR3 is TGTGCCAGCAGCTTAGATGTGGGCAGTGGTCTCAACGAGCAGTACTTC. The chain carries TRBV13 and TRBJ2-7, with D uncertain. Trimming removed 1 base at V and 5 bases at J, with 18 bases between. CDR1 PRHDT and CDR2 FYEKMQ come from the germline V gene (reference sequence). The CDR3 is 16 amino acids.